Presented here are 24 T cell receptor beta chains from one specimen sequenced in a study of cytomegalovirus exposure and HLA in healthy donors. PCR used 60 Vbeta primers and 13 Jbeta primers. Some clones are missing from TCRdb's copy, which holds only in-frame ones; the method was immunoSEQ multiplex PCR. The sample lists roughly 120,000 clones, about three quarters occurring once. Specimen: PBMCs. The receptor set was obtained from a woman aged 60-75 years in good health and CMV-seropositive.

Concerning this clone: The CDR3 carries no conserved terminal phenylalanine or tryptophan, so it likely arises from a read error. The J gene is TRBJ2-7, the V gene TRBV7-9; no clear D. The germline V gene has CDR1 SEHNR and CDR2 FQNEAQ (reference sequence). V was cut by 7 bases and J by 4 bases, with 17 bases left in between. The CDR3 contains 14 residues. CDR3 loop: CASTLSPRSYEQYL. CDR3 sequence (DNA): TGTGCCAGCACCCTTAGTCCTCGGAGTTACGAGCAGTACCTC.

The chain links TRBV27 to TRBJ2-6; 7 bases line up with TRBD1. Germline V gives CDR1 MNHEY, CDR2 SMNVEV (reference sequence). Trimming at V came to 1 base and at J to 1 base, leaving 10 bases not matched to a gene. The CDR3 loop spans 19 amino acids. DNA of the CDR3: TGTGCCAGCAGTTTATACCACAGGGGACGCGAATCTGGGGCCAACGTCCTGACTTTC. Amino acid sequence: CASSLYHRGRESGANVLTF.

The V gene is TRBV5-1, the J gene TRBJ2-5; 9 nucleotides agree with TRBD1. This CDR3 contains 18 residues. J lost 5 bases, V lost 0 bases, and 14 bases had no gene match. Germline V gives CDR1 SGHRS, CDR2 YFSETQ. CDR3 amino acids: CASSLVRRRDRAAETQYF. In DNA, the CDR3 is TGCGCCAGCAGCTTGGTCCGACGCCGGGACAGGGCTGCGGAGACCCAGTACTTC.

The chain recombines TRBV30 with TRBJ1-3; D is perhaps TRBD1 (6 bases). CDR1 is GTSNPN, CDR2 SVGIG, per germline (reference sequence). The CDR3 sequence is 15 residues long. V gave up 3 bases and J gave up 1 base, with 13 bases separating them. Written as DNA, the CDR3 is TGTGCCTGGAGGGTCCAGACAGGTTCTGGAAACACCATATATTTT. Its protein product is CAWRVQTGSGNTIYF.

In its sample, this clone was seen once. The chain uses TRBV13 and TRBJ2-6; 9 nucleotides match TRBD1. V lost 0 bases and J lost 0; bases outside the gene matches: 9. The CDR3 is 20 residues long. CDR1 is PRHDT, CDR2 FYEKMQ, per germline (reference sequence). The CDR3 nucleotides are TGTGCCAGCAGCTTAGGCCATCGGACAGGGGAATTCTCTGGGGCCAACGTCCTGACTTTC. Residues: CASSLGHRTGEFSGANVLTF.

This chain connects TRBV6-5 to TRBJ1-1, with TRBD1 as a possible D gene (5 bases). There are 16 residues in the CDR3. Germline CDR1 and CDR2: MNHEY and SVGAGI. V gave up 0 bases and J gave up 3 bases, with 14 bases separating them. CDR3 nucleotide sequence: TGTGCCAGCAGTTACTCTCGGGGGGGGAGGCACACTGAAGCTTTCTTT. This codes for CASSYSRGGRHTEAFF.

The rearrangement links TRBV28 to TRBJ2-1; no reliable D call. Per the germline V gene, CDR1 is MDHEN and CDR2 is SYDVKM. This CDR3 comprises 12 residues. V lost 6 bases and J 3 bases, leaving 6 bases between the germline ends. In nucleotides, the CDR3 is TGTGCCAGCAGCCCTCTCTACAATGAGCAGTTCTTC. Amino acid sequence: CASSPLYNEQFF.

This clone showed up just once. The V call is TRBV18, the J call TRBJ1-1; D perhaps matches TRBD1 (6 bases). The CDR3 loop spans 16 amino acids. Germline V gives CDR1 KGHSH, CDR2 LQKENI. Trimming shortened V by 3 bases and J by 0 bases, and 14 bases separated the two germline ends. CDR3 bases: TGTGCCAGCTCACCGCACAGGGACCCCATGAACACTGAAGCTTTCTTT. Translated: CASSPHRDPMNTEAFF.

This clone was found a few times. The chain employs TRBV9 and TRBJ1-3; 7 bases agree with TRBD1. This CDR3 spans 15 amino acids. Unmatched junction bases numbered 4, after V lost 4 bases and J lost 0 bases. Germline V gene sequence: CDR1 SGDLS, CDR2 YYNGEE. Here the CDR3 DNA reads TGTGCCAGCAGCACACAGGGGATCTCTGGAAACACCATATATTTT. Amino acids: CASSTQGISGNTIYF.

This chain uses TRBV6-6 with TRBJ1-1; tentatively, D is TRBD1 (6 bases). The CDR3 has 14 residues. Germline V lookup: CDR1 MNHNY, CDR2 SVGAGI (reference sequence). Trimming shortened V by 2 bases and J by 3 bases, and 10 bases separated the two germline ends. CDR3 bases: TGTGCCAGCAGTTACACAGGGCAAGACACTGAAGCTTTCTTT. Translating gives CASSYTGQDTEAFF.

The chain uses TRBV5-1 and TRBJ2-1, with a tentative D call TRBD1 (6 bases). The CDR3 length is 15 residues. Germline CDR1 reads SGHRS; CDR2 reads YFSETQ. V was pared by 0 bases and J by 0 bases, with 7 bases between. The CDR3 sequence is CASSLEGVSYNEQFF. The CDR3 nucleotides are TGCGCCAGCAGCTTGGAGGGGGTCTCCTACAATGAGCAGTTCTTC.

V gene TRBV5-1 combines with J gene TRBJ2-1; D remains ambiguous. Trimming stripped 1 base from V and 0 bases from J, with 8 bases between. This CDR3 has 15 residues. Germline loops: CDR1 SGHRS, CDR2 YFSETQ. The CDR3 spells CASSLTTTSYNEQFF. The CDR3, as DNA: TGCGCCAGCAGCTTGACTACTACCTCCTACAATGAGCAGTTCTTC. Using reference TRBV5-1 and TRBJ2-1 for the parts outside the CDR3, the full variable domain is KAGVTQTPRYLIKTRGQQVTLSCSPISGHRSVSWYQQTPGQGLQFLFEYFSETQRNKGNFPGRFSGRQFSNSRSEMNVSTLELGDSALYLCASSLTTTSYNEQFFGPGTRLTVL.

The J gene is TRBJ1-1, the V gene TRBV19; D perhaps matches TRBD1 (5 bases). The CDR3 contains 15 residues. Trimming removed 5 bases at V and 1 base at J, with 14 bases between. In germline, CDR1 is LNHDA, CDR2 SQIVND (reference sequence). Here the CDR3 DNA reads TGTGCCAGTAGTTCAAAATGGACACCGAACACTGAAGCTTTCTTT. Amino acid sequence: CASSSKWTPNTEAFF.

This chain connects TRBV10-3 to TRBJ1-2; D call uncertain. CDR3 size: 13 residues. The germline V and J ends were trimmed by 8 bases and 5 bases, with 15 bases remaining between them. The germline CDR1 and CDR2 sequences are ENHRY and SYGVKD. The DNA for the CDR3 is TGTGCCATCGGTCGGGAAACGCTTTATGGCTACACCTTC. Translated, it gives CAIGRETLYGYTF.

This clone has a single count. The CDR3 region has the DNA TGTGCCAGCAGCCAAGCGTTGGGGGGCAATGAGCAGTTCTTC. Translated: CASSQALGGNEQFF. The rearrangement joins TRBV4-2 to TRBJ2-1, with a tentative D call TRBD2 (6 bases). The CDR3 is 14 residues long. V lost 1 base to trimming and J lost 6 bases, with 10 bases between them. Germline CDR1 LGHNA, CDR2 YNFKEQ.

The chain has TRBV10-3 and TRBJ2-5, with 9 bases lining up with TRBD2. The germline V gene has CDR1 ENHRY and CDR2 SYGVKD. There are 15 residues in the CDR3. The V gene end was trimmed by 5 bases and the J gene end by 4 bases; junction bases not matched to a gene: 8. The CDR3: CAISPFSGSTETQYF. The CDR3 nucleotides read TGTGCCATCAGTCCTTTTAGCGGGAGTACAGAGACCCAGTACTTC.

The CDR3 region has the DNA TGCGCCAGCAGAGCCCTACAGGGGGCGCGCTATGGCTACACCTTC. Translation: CASRALQGARYGYTF. The chain couples TRBV4-1 to TRBJ1-2; 9 nucleotides match TRBD1. Per the germline V gene, CDR1 is MGHRA and CDR2 is YSYEKL. Trimming took 6 bases from V and 4 from J; bases not matched to a gene: 9. The CDR3 is 15 amino acids.

CDR3: CASSRGTVSSTDTQYF. Written as DNA, the CDR3 is TGCGCCAGCAGCCGCGGGACAGTGAGCAGCACAGATACGCAGTATTTT. The V and J genes are TRBV4-1 and TRBJ2-3, with a weak D call TRBD1 (7 bases). Germline assignment: CDR1 MGHRA and CDR2 YSYEKL. V lost 4 bases, J lost 0 bases, and 14 bases lay in between. The CDR3 length is 16 residues.

V and J are TRBV10-1 and TRBJ1-2, with 8 bases identical to TRBD1. The CDR3 runs 16 residues. Germline V CDR1 and CDR2: WNHNN, SYGVQD (reference sequence). J was trimmed by 0 bases and V by 8 bases; bases with no gene match: 11. DNA for the CDR3: TGCGCCAGCCCGCCGGGACAGGAGACAACTAACTATGGCTACACCTTC. It yields the protein CASPPGQETTNYGYTF.

This chain connects TRBV10-3 to TRBJ1-2; D may be TRBD1 (5 bases). Germline V CDR1 and CDR2: ENHRY, SYGVKD. This CDR3 has 14 amino acids. V dropped 4 bases and J dropped 3 bases, with 12 bases sitting between them. For the CDR3, the DNA is TGTGCCATCAGTGGCCCGGGGGAAGACTATGGCTACACCTTC. This sequence encodes CAISGPGEDYGYTF.

The chain combines TRBV27 with TRBJ2-3; perhaps TRBD2 as D (5 bases). Trimming stripped 1 base from V and 0 bases from J, with 14 bases between. The germline CDR1 and CDR2 sequences are MNHEY and SMNVEV (reference sequence). The CDR3 contains 17 residues. Here the CDR3 DNA reads TGTGCCAGCAGTTTATTCGGCGGGCGCCTAAGCACAGATACGCAGTATTTT. Translation: CASSLFGGRLSTDTQYF.

This clone was counted many times. Other DNA variants within this sample encode the same CDR3. The chain employs TRBV7-9 and TRBJ1-3; tentative D call: TRBD1 (6 bases). Germline V lookup: CDR1 SEHNR, CDR2 FQNEAQ (reference sequence). V shed 6 bases and J shed 4 bases, with 10 bases lying between them. This CDR3 contains 13 residues. CDR3 protein: CASSLGQGNTIYF. For the CDR3, the DNA is TGTGCCAGCAGTTTGGGACAAGGAAACACCATATATTTT. Combining the CDR3 with reference TRBV7-9 and TRBJ1-3 gives the whole variable domain DTGVSQNPRHKITKRGQNVTFRCDPISEHNRLYWYRQTLGQGPEFLTYFQNEAQLEKSRLLSDRFSAERPKGSFSTLEIQRTEQGDSAMYLCASSLGQGNTIYFGEGSWLTVV.

Only one count was recorded for this clone. The gene calls are TRBV5-1 and TRBJ2-7; 7 nucleotides align to TRBD2. The germline V gene encodes CDR1 SGHRS and CDR2 YFSETQ. Trimming at V came to 0 bases and at J to 4 bases, leaving 7 bases not matched to a gene. The CDR3 has 15 amino acids. In DNA, the CDR3 is TGCGCCAGCAGCTTGGCCGCGGGAGTGGAGTACGAGCAGTACTTC. It yields the protein CASSLAAGVEYEQYF.

This clone was picked up a small number of times. The gene calls are TRBV12-5 and TRBJ1-2; no reliable D call. Trimming left V 11 bases short and J 1 base short, with 5 bases between. Germline CDR1 LGHNT, CDR2 FRNRAP. The CDR3 is 10 residues long. The CDR3 protein is CAAVNYGYTF. In DNA, the CDR3 is TGTGCTGCAGTTAACTATGGCTACACCTTC.